This TCR beta chain comes out of a study of T cell clonality in common variable immunodeficiency. Study-wide points: The cause of increased CVID clonality remains unclear without subpopulation sequencing.

Only in-frame clones appear in the TCRdb table, and some are missing; sequencing was by immunoSEQ multiplex PCR. The sample presents roughly 30,000 clones, none singletons. Germline CDR1 reads SGDLS; CDR2 reads YYNGEE. Trimming took 0 bases from V and 2 from J; bases not matched to a gene: 3. The CDR3 contains 16 residues. This clone came up many times. No antigen is known for it. The read ends 3 residues before the CDR3 terminus; that terminus is restored from the germline J gene. The sequence was collected from a person between 18 and 75 years old in good health. The sample was peripheral blood mononuclear cells. V and J are TRBV9 and TRBJ2-5, with 11 bases aligning to TRBD2. The CDR3 is CASSVGSGGAQETQYF. CDR3 bases read: TGTGCCAGCAGCGTAGGTAGCGGGGGGGCGCAAGAGACC.